These T cell receptor beta chains were read from a single sample in a study of CD8+ T cells in alopecia areata. Sequencing used immunoSEQ multiplex PCR; TCRdb keeps in-frame clones, though not all of them. The sample consists of 110,000 to 150,000 clones, roughly 80% of them appearing once. The sequences come from CD8+ T cells sorted from blood, collected at week 4, from a patient treated with tofacitinib. The receptors derive from a human donor with alopecia areata. Each CDR3 is given with its conserved first and last residue. Fields, in order: V gene, clone size, D gene, J gene, CDR3 protein, CDR3 DNA. The D gene is left open where the match is weak. Some rows have no size entry. The others give once, few or many, or a class for an expanded clone.

TRBV27	.	.	TRBJ2-7	CASSLTASYEQYF	TGTGCCAGCAGTTTAACAGCCTCCTACGAGCAGTACTTC
TRBV7-2	.	.	TRBJ2-1	CASSFGTEYNEQFF	TGTGCCAGCAGCTTTGGGACTGAGTACAATGAGCAGTTCTTC
TRBV7-9	.	.	TRBJ2-7	CASSPQGPYEQYF	TGTGCCAGCAGCCCGCAGGGCCCCTACGAGCAGTACTTC
TRBV5-4	.	TRBD2	TRBJ2-1	CASSFKAGGHTYNEQFF	TGTGCCAGCAGCTTTAAAGCGGGGGGCCATACCTACAATGAGCAGTTCTTC
TRBV7-9	.	.	TRBJ2-3	CASSGPADTQYF	TGTGCCAGCAGCGGGCCGGCAGATACGCAGTATTTT
TRBV15	.	TRBD1	TRBJ2-7	CATSRSRGQAEQYF	TGTGCCACCAGCAGATCCCGGGGACAGGCCGAGCAGTACTTC
TRBV19	.	TRBD1	TRBJ2-7	CASSTGQGPYEQYF	TGTGCCAGTAGTACGGGACAGGGCCCCTACGAGCAGTACTTC
TRBV4-2	.	TRBD1	TRBJ2-5	CASSLETGDGTQYF	TGTGCCAGCAGCCTAGAAACAGGGGACGGGACCCAGTACTTC
TRBV9	once	.	TRBJ2-3	CASSVDGVADTQYF	TGTGCCAGCAGCGTAGATGGAGTGGCAGATACGCAGTATTTT
TRBV11-3	.	.	TRBJ2-7	CASSLGTLYEQYF	TGTGCCAGCAGCCTCGGGACACTTTACGAGCAGTACTTC
TRBV7-9	.	.	TRBJ2-1	CASSSLGPGYNEQFF	TGTGCCAGCAGCTCGCTTGGGCCCGGATACAATGAGCAGTTCTTC
TRBV4-3	.	.	TRBJ2-3	CASSQDRAGLPDTQYF	TGCGCCAGCAGCCAAGATCGGGCAGGGCTGCCAGATACGCAGTATTTT